This T cell receptor (beta chain) derives from a study of T cells in Graves' hyperthyroidism and ophthalmopathy. Whole-study context: Pretreatment peripheral blood was obtained at initial diagnosis. Whole-study results and caveats: The blood repertoire included most of the expanded thyroid clonotypes above 0.001.

The CDR3 has 15 amino acids. Germline lookup yields CDR1 MNHEY and CDR2 SMNVEV (reference sequence). V lost 4 bases and J 5 bases, leaving 14 bases between the germline ends. Fresh peripheral blood, around 9.5 ml, yielded the PBMCs. This clonotype was counted between two and nine times. Its antigen is unidentified. Amplification targeted TCR beta CDR3 regions from RNA transcripts. TCR CDR3 regions were first amplified by RT-PCR with HTBI primers. A single record per CDR3 protein comes from TCRdb applying MiXCR to the multiplex PCR reads. Of hundreds of thousands of distinct CDR3 sequences in the sample, roughly 14% were seen once.

The TCR sequence derives from a woman aged 18-29 years with Graves' hyperthyroidism that later progressed to Graves' ophthalmopathy. This chain joins TRBV27 and TRBJ2-2; either TRBD1 or TRBD2 may fit D (5 bases each). Sequenced sample: blood. The CDR3 sequence is CASSSYQGPTGELFF. The CDR3 coding sequence is TGTGCCAGCAGTTCATACCAGGGACCAACCGGGGAGCTGTTTTTT.